The entry that follows covers one TCR beta chain sequence. No antigen is known for it. V was pared by 3 bases and J by 3 bases, with 5 bases of the junction left unmatched. CDR1 is SGHAT, CDR2 FQNNGV, per germline. The CDR3 runs 16 residues. The data derive from a study of cytomegalovirus exposure and HLA in healthy donors. Overall study results and limits: Around 160 TCR beta chains were listed as cytomegalovirus-associated. Presence/absence analyses rested on an assumption that sequencing depth was roughly uniform across donors.

The PCR was carried out with 60 Vbeta primers and 13 Jbeta primers. Produced via immunoSEQ multiplex PCR; TCRdb's table is partial and in-frame only. The sample has 180,000 or so clones, 65% to 85% seen once; the top ten hold 1.2% to 1.5%. This clonotype originated in a girl between 10 and 17 years old in good health and CMV-seropositive. The chain has TRBV11-2 and TRBJ2-1; 10 positions agree with TRBD1. Source material: PBMCs. The CDR3 sequence is CASSFRGTGVYNEQFF. The CDR3 DNA reads TGTGCCAGCAGCTTTCGCGGGACAGGGGTCTACAATGAGCAGTTCTTC.